A selection of T cell receptor beta chains follows, all from one sample in a study of T cell repertoires in cytomegalovirus infection. TCRdb independently ran MiXCR on the reads; one entry per CDR3 protein. The repertoire includes about 400,000 distinct CDR3 sequences, about 35% of them detected once, and around an eighth sits in the top ten. For these TCRs, the target antigens are not known. Specimen: cultured PBMCs, collected from culture after CMV antigen stimulation. Receptor source: a human donor in good health (CMV status not recorded). Some clones in this sample may be carry-over from other donors' samples. Each CDR3 is given with its conserved first and last residue. A D gene is named only where the DNA matches it firmly. The size entry is marked missing in some rows and otherwise reads once, few, many or a size class.

v_gene	d_gene	abundance	j_gene	CDR3aa	CDR3nt
TRBV7-2	TRBD2	few	TRBJ2-7	CASSHRARTSGYEQYF	TGTGCCAGCAGTCACAGGGCCCGGACTAGCGGCTACGAGCAGTACTTC
TRBV5-6	TRBD1	NA	TRBJ1-3	CASSGDRVGGNTIYF	TGTGCCAGCAGCGGGGACAGGGTGGGCGGAAACACCATATATTTT
TRBV7-2	TRBD1	many	TRBJ1-1	CASRGPGQTNTEAFF	TGTGCCAGCAGGGGGCCGGGACAGACGAACACTGAAGCTTTCTTT
TRBV11-3	NA	NA	TRBJ2-1	CASSFRGAGQEQFF	TGTGCCAGCAGCTTCCGAGGGGCAGGGCAGGAGCAGTTCTTC
TRBV6-2/TRBV6-3	TRBD2	few	TRBJ2-1	CASSYFLAGGWGIGNEQFF	TGTGCCAGCAGTTACTTCCTAGCGGGAGGTTGGGGTATCGGCAATGAGCAGTTCTTC
TRBV12-3/TRBV12-4	NA	NA	TRBJ2-1	CASSLNRFGEQFF	TGTGCCAGCAGTTTAAACCGGTTCGGTGAGCAGTTCTTC
TRBV12-3/TRBV12-4	NA	many	TRBJ1-6	CASRRQNSPLHF	TGTGCCAGCAGGAGGCAGAATTCACCCCTCCACTTT
TRBV27	NA	few	TRBJ1-6	CASSFGGSSYNSPLHF	TGTGCCAGCAGTTTCGGGGGGAGCTCCTATAATTCACCCCTCCACTTT
TRBV7-2	TRBD2	NA	TRBJ2-1	CASSADSGRAAGNEQFF	TGTGCCAGCAGCGCCGATAGCGGGAGGGCCGCGGGGAATGAGCAGTTCTTC
TRBV6-2/TRBV6-3	NA	few	TRBJ2-3	CAATDAYTQYF	TGTGCCGCGACGGACGCTTATACGCAGTATTTT
TRBV6-2/TRBV6-3	NA	NA	TRBJ2-1	CAIGTTSYNEQFF	TGTGCCATAGGGACCACCTCCTACAATGAGCAGTTCTTC
TRBV5-5	NA	many	TRBJ1-2	CASSSQQGNYGYTF	TGTGCCAGCAGCTCTCAACAGGGTAACTATGGCTACACCTTC
TRBV7-2	NA	few	TRBJ2-2	CASSLSFTGELFF	TGTGCCAGCAGCTTAAGCTTCACCGGGGAGCTGTTTTTT
TRBV28	NA	NA	TRBJ2-7	CASSPATGKIPYEQYF	TGTGCCAGCAGTCCTGCTACAGGGAAAATTCCCTACGAGCAGTACTTC
TRBV3-1	TRBD1	NA	TRBJ1-6	CASSQGGQGEFPLHF	TGTGCCAGCAGCCAAGGGGGCCAGGGGGAGTTCCCCCTCCACTTT
TRBV5-5	NA	NA	TRBJ2-2	CASTPVERTGELFF	TGTGCCAGCACACCCGTAGAGCGCACCGGGGAGCTGTTTTTT
TRBV7-2	NA	NA	TRBJ2-1	CASSLAGSGSYNEQFF	TGTGCCAGCAGCTTAGCGGGTAGCGGCTCCTACAATGAGCAGTTCTTC
TRBV15	NA	NA	TRBJ2-1	CATSRQGYNEQFF	TGTGCCACCAGCAGACAGGGATACAATGAGCAGTTCTTC
TRBV7-2	TRBD2	few	TRBJ2-3	CASSLIASGSADTQYF	TGTGCCAGCAGCTTAATCGCTAGCGGGAGTGCAGATACGCAGTATTTT
TRBV6-5	NA	NA	TRBJ1-1	CASSSYTEAFF	TGTGCCAGCAGTTCCTACACTGAAGCTTTCTTT
TRBV7-2	TRBD2	many	TRBJ2-1	CASSLTSGQPYNEQFF	TGTGCCAGCAGCCTGACTAGCGGTCAACCCTACAATGAGCAGTTCTTC
TRBV7-2	NA	few	TRBJ2-3	CASSSREADTQYF	TGTGCCAGCAGCTCCAGGGAAGCAGATACGCAGTATTTT
TRBV7-2	NA	many	TRBJ1-5	CASSQSNQPQHF	TGTGCCAGCAGCCAGTCCAATCAGCCCCAGCATTTT
TRBV6-2/TRBV6-3	TRBD1	NA	TRBJ2-1	CASSQRQGTGVVEQFF	TGTGCCAGCAGTCAAAGACAGGGGACAGGGGTCGTAGAGCAGTTCTTC
TRBV5-1	NA	many	TRBJ1-1	CASSPQPSQAGTEAFF	TGCGCCAGCAGCCCTCAGCCTTCTCAGGCGGGCACTGAAGCTTTCTTT
TRBV27	TRBD1	NA	TRBJ2-1	CASSLALTGGAYNEQFF	TGTGCCAGCAGTTTAGCCCTCACAGGGGGTGCCTACAATGAGCAGTTCTTC
TRBV7-2	TRBD2	many	TRBJ2-7	CASSADPGLVTLEQYF	TGTGCCAGCAGCGCGGACCCGGGACTAGTTACGCTCGAGCAGTACTTC
TRBV12-3/TRBV12-4	NA	few	TRBJ2-7	CASSFEGIEQYF	TGTGCCAGCAGTTTCGAGGGAATCGAGCAGTACTTC
TRBV20-1	TRBD2	many	TRBJ2-1	CSARNTGGRPTYEQFF	TGCAGTGCTAGAAACACGGGCGGGAGGCCAACGTATGAGCAGTTCTTC
TRBV11-1	NA	NA	TRBJ1-1	CASSRHTEAFF	TGTGCCAGCAGCCGACACACTGAAGCTTTCTTT
TRBV7-2	NA	many	TRBJ1-1	CASSPFPRGNTEAFF	TGTGCCAGCAGCCCATTCCCCAGGGGGAACACTGAAGCTTTCTTT
TRBV11-3	TRBD1	NA	TRBJ1-1	CASSQSRDRGNGNTEAFF	TGTGCCAGCAGCCAAAGCCGGGACAGGGGTAATGGGAACACTGAAGCTTTCTTT